A selection of T cell receptor beta chains follows, all from one sample in a study of blood T cells in healthy people across ages. Each CDR3 protein gets one entry after TCRdb re-called the 5' RACE reads with MiXCR. This table holds more than 1,000,000 distinct CDR3 sequences, approximately 26% found once. These records were also assigned to another study, of T cells of mothers and their children.

Sequenced sample: blood. The receptors originated from a girl aged 2-10 years in good health. CDR3s leave out the opening cysteine and the closing phenylalanine or tryptophan.

J | length | V | CDR3
TRBJ2-5 | 12 | TRBV20-1 | SARSLAGEETQY
TRBJ2-1 | 13 | TRBV13 | ASSARLAGEREQF
TRBJ2-7 | 12 | TRBV14 | ASSQDFRGYEQY
TRBJ2-5 | 13 | TRBV7-2 | ASSSLLRGQETQY
TRBJ1-1 | 11 | TRBV29-1 | SVDKGSNTEAF
NA | 12 | TRBV18 | ASSPTLVDNEQF
TRBJ2-1 | 14 | TRBV25-1 | ASSDKRGDSYNEQF
TRBJ2-3 | 13 | TRBV11-2 | ASSLNPADTDTQY
NA | 11 | TRBV6-1 | ASSDSGTYEQY
TRBJ2-7 | 12 | TRBV3-1 | ASTRGQGGYEQY
TRBJ2-4 | 13 | TRBV20-1 | SAIGRVGSKNIQY
TRBJ1-1 | 10 | TRBV29-1 | SVLAESTEAF
TRBJ1-5 | 11 | TRBV15 | ATSSRVNQPQH